These T cell receptor beta chains were read from a single sample in a study of technical replicates of blood from a handful of donors. Sequenced by immunoSEQ multiplex PCR; TCRdb stores in-frame clones only, minus some. The data show approximately 64,000 clones, approximately 86% seen once. Sequencing input: PBMCs. Receptors originate from a human donor in good health. Some clones in this sample may be carry-over from other donors' samples. Each CDR3 is given with its conserved first and last residue. D genes are given only for firm matches. Clone sizes are given selectively: once, few, many, or a class where the clone is expanded.

-	TRBV10-3	TRBJ2-5	-	CAISESSKTQYF	TGTGCCATCAGTGAGTCGTCAAAGACCCAGTACTTC
TRBD1	TRBV9	TRBJ1-3	-	CASSVGTEQSGNTIYF	TGTGCCAGCAGCGTTGGGACAGAGCAATCTGGAAACACCATATATTTT
TRBD2	TRBV7-2	TRBJ2-3	-	CASSPSGSRTDTQYF	TGTGCCAGCAGCCCTAGCGGGAGTAGAACAGATACGCAGTATTTT
TRBD2	TRBV2	TRBJ2-2	few	CASSEGTSVFGTGELFF	TGTGCCAGCAGTGAAGGGACTAGCGTTTTCGGCACCGGGGAGCTGTTTTTT
-	TRBV15	TRBJ2-7	-	CATSRDPGLSYEQYF	TGTGCCACCAGCAGAGATCCCGGACTATCCTACGAGCAGTACTTC
-	TRBV7-2	TRBJ2-7	-	CASSPSGVSSYEQYF	TGTGCCAGCAGCCCGTCCGGGGTGAGCTCCTACGAGCAGTACTTC
TRBD1	TRBV4-3	TRBJ2-7	-	CASSQGRQGYEQYF	TGCGCCAGCAGCCAAGGTCGACAGGGATACGAGCAGTACTTC
-	TRBV27	TRBJ1-4	-	CASSLSIHQLSGEKLFF	TGTGCCAGCAGTTTATCGATACACCAGTTGTCGGGGGAAAAACTGTTTTTT
-	TRBV5-4	TRBJ2-7	-	CASSKQDYEQYF	TGTGCCAGCAGCAAGCAGGACTACGAGCAGTACTTC
TRBD1	TRBV7-9	TRBJ1-1	-	CASSLSTIGTGNEAFF	TGTGCCAGCAGCTTAAGTACGATCGGGACAGGGAATGAAGCTTTCTTT
TRBD1	TRBV10-3	TRBJ2-7	-	CAITPGQPYEQYF	TGTGCCATCACCCCGGGACAGCCCTACGAGCAGTACTTC
-	TRBV5-6	TRBJ2-6	-	CASSPIPQGYSGANVLTF	TGTGCCAGCAGCCCCATACCACAGGGCTACTCTGGGGCCAACGTCCTGACTTTC
-	TRBV6-5	TRBJ2-3	-	CASSYFGGNTDTQYF	TGTGCCAGCAGTTACTTTGGGGGGAACACAGATACGCAGTATTTT
TRBD1	TRBV6-5	TRBJ2-7	-	CASSSPGRGRYEQYF	TGTGCCAGCAGTTCCCCCGGCAGGGGGCGATACGAGCAGTACTTC